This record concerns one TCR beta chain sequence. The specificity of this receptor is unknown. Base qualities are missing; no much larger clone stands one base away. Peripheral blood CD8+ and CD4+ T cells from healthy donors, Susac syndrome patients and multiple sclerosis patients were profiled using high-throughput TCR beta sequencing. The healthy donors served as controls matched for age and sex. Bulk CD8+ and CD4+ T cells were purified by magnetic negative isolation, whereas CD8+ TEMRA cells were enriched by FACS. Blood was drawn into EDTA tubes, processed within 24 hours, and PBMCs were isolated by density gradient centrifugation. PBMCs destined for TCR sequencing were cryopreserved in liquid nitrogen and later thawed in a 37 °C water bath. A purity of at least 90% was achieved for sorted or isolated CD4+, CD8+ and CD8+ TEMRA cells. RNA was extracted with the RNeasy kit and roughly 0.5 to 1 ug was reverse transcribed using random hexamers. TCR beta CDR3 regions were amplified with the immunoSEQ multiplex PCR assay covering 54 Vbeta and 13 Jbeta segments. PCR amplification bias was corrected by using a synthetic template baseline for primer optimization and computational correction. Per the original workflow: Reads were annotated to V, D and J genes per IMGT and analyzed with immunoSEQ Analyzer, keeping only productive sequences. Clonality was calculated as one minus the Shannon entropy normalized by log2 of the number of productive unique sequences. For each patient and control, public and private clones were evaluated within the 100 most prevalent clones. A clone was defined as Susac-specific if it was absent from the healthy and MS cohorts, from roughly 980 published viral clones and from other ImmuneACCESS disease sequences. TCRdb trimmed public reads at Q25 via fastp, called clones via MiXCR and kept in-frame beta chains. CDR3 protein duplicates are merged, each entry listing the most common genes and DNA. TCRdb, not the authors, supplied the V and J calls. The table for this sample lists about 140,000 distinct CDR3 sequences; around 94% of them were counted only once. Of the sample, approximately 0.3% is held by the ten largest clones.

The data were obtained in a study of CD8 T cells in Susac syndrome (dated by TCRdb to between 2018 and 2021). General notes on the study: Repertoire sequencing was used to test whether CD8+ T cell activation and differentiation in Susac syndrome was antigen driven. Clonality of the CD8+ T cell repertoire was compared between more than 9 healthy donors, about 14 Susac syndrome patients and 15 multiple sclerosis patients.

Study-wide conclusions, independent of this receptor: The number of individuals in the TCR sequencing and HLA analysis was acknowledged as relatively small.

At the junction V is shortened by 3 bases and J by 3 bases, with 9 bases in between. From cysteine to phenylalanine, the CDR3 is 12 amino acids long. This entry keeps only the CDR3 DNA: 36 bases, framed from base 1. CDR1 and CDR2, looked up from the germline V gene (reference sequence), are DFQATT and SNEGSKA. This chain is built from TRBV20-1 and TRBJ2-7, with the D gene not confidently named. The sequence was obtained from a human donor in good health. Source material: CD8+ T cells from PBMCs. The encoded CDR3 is CSASVPYYEQYF. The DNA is TGCAGTGCTAGTGTACCGTACTACGAGCAGTACTTC.